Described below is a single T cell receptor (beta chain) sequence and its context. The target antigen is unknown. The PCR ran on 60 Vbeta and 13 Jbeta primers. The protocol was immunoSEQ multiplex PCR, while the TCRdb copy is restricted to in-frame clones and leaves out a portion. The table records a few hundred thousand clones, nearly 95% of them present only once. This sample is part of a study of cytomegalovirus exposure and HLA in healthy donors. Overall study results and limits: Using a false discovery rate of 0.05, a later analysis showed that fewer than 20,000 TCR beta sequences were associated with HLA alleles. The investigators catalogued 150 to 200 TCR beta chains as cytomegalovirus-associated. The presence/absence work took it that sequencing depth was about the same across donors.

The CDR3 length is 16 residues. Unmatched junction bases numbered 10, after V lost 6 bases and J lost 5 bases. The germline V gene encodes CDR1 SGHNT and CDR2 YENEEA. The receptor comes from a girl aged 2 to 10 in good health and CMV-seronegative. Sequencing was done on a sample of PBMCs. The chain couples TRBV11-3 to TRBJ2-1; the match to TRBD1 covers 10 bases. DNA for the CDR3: TGTGCCAGCAGTAGCAATACCGGGACAGGGGACAATGAGCAGTTCTTC. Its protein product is CASSSNTGTGDNEQFF.